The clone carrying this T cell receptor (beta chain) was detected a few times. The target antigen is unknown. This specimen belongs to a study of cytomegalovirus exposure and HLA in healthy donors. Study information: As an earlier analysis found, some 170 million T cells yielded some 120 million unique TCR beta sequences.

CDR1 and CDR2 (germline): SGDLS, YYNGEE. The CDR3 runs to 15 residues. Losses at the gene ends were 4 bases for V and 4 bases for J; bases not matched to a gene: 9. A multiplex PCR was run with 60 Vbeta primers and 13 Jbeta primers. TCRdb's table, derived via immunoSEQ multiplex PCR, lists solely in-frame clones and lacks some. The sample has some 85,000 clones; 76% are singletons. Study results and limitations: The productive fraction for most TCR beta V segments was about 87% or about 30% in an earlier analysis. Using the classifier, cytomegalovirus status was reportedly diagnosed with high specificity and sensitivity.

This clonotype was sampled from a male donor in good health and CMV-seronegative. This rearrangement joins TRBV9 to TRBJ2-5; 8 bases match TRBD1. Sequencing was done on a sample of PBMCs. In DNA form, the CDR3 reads TGTGCCAGCAGCACTGGACAGGGTAGGGGAGAGACCCAGTACTTC. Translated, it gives CASSTGQGRGETQYF. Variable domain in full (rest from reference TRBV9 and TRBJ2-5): DSGVTQTPKHLITATGQRVTLRCSPRSGDLSVYWYQQSLDQGLQFLIQYYNGEERAKGNILERFSAQQFPDLHSELNLSSLELGDSALYFCASSTGQGRGETQYFGPGTRLLVL.